The clone carrying this T cell receptor (beta chain) was seen a single time. Germline V gene sequence: CDR1 LNHDA, CDR2 SQIVND (reference sequence). V lost 3 bases, J lost 0 bases, and 13 bases stayed unmatched. CDR3 size: 18 residues. Cohort placement rested on clinical history that participants reported themselves. Cohort 3 donors were reported recovered after two negative PCRs, clearance, or symptom resolution. The repertoire was sequenced with immunoSEQ multiplex PCR; TCRdb's copy has only in-frame clones and lacks some. In the table there are 280,000 or so clones, about 85% of which are singletons. These data belong to a study of blood T cell repertoires in COVID-19. Study overall: Sources were T cells, B-cell-depleted T cells, or PBMCs; the material itself was cDNA or gDNA.

Sequencing used PBMCs or T cells enriched from blood (not recorded which). The sequence derives from a woman between 50 and 59 years old who had recovered from COVID-19. The chain carries TRBV19 and TRBJ1-2; 7 nucleotides agree with TRBD1. The CDR3 nucleotides are TGTGCCAGTAGTATGGACCGACCGGGACAGAGATCTAACTATGGCTACACCTTC. Its protein is CASSMDRPGQRSNYGYTF.